This T cell receptor beta chain came from a study of control samples from healthy donors and cancer patients. Per the germline V gene, CDR1 is SGDLS and CDR2 is YYNGEE. The V segment lost 4 bases and the J segment 4 bases; nucleotides outside the gene matches: 8. This CDR3 is 15 amino acids long. TCRdb's table, derived via immunoSEQ multiplex PCR, lists solely in-frame clones and lacks some. The sample holds about 84,000 clones, approximately 80% seen once. Sequenced: PBMCs. The clonotype comes from a man between 60 and 70 years old with head and neck cancer. The rearrangement uses TRBV9 and TRBJ2-5; TRBD1 matches at 9 bases. The CDR3 region has the DNA TGTGCCAGCAGCATACGGGGGACAGGGTTAGAGACCCAGTACTTC. This codes for CASSIRGTGLETQYF.